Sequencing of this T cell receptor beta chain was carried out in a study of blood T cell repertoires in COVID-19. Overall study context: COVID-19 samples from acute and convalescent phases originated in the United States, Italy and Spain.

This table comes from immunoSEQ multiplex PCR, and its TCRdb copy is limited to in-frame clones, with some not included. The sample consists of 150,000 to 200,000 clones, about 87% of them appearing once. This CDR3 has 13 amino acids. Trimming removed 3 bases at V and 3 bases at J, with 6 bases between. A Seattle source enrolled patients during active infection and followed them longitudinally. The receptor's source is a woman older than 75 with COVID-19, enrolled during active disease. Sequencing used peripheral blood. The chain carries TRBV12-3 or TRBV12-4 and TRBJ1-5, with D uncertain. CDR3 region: CASSLSVNQPQHF. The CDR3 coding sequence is TGTGCCAGCAGTTTGTCGGTCAATCAGCCCCAGCATTTT.